One T cell receptor (beta chain) is described in this entry. Sequencing used immunoSEQ multiplex PCR; TCRdb keeps in-frame clones, though not all of them. The sample shows under 55,000 clones, roughly 84% of them seen only once. The germline V gene has CDR1 LNHDA and CDR2 SQIVND (reference sequence). The length of the CDR3 is 15 residues. With 4 bases clipped from V and 5 bases from J, the junction kept 11 bases outside the gene matches. The data are from a study of PD-L1 blockade in urothelial cancer. For the study at large: Patients, treated from about 2014 onward, received atezolizumab 1,200 mg intravenously every 3 weeks. Patients had been given 0 to 3 earlier chemotherapy regimens. Each blood sample yielded a median of about 150,000 T cells.

Material: PBMCs, obtained around atezolizumab (anti-PD-L1) treatment. This sequence originates from a man in his forties with urothelial cancer. The J gene is TRBJ2-7, the V gene TRBV19, with TRBD1 matching 7 bases. The CDR3 sequence is CASSKRGHSGDEQYF. For the CDR3, the DNA is TGTGCCAGTAGTAAGAGGGGGCACAGTGGCGACGAGCAGTACTTC.